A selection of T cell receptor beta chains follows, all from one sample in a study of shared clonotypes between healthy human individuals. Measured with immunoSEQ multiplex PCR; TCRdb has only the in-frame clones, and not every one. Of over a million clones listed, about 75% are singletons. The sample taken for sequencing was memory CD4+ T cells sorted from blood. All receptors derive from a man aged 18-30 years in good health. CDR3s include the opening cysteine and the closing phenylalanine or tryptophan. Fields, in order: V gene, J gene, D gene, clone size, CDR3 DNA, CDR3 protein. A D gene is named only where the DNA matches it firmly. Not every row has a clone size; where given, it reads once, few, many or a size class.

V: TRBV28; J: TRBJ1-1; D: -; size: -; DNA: TGTGCCAGCAGTGTCCCGGGACGTCCAGCGGACACTGAAGCTTTCTTT; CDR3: CASSVPGRPADTEAFF
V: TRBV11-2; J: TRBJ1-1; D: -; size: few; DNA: TGTGCCAGCAGCTTCAGGGGCAACACTGAAGCTTTCTTT; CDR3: CASSFRGNTEAFF
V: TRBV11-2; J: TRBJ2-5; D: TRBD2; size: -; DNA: TGTGCCAGCAGCTTGGGACTAGCGGCCGAGAGGTACCAAGAGACCCAGTACTTC; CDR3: CASSLGLAAERYQETQYF
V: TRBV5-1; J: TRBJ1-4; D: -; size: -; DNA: TGCGCCAGCAGCCCCCCGGGCCAGCTCGGCGAAAAACTGTTTTTT; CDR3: CASSPPGQLGEKLFF
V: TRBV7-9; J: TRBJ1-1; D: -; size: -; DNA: TGTGCCAGCAGCTTAGTTGGCGAAGCTTTCTTT; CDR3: CASSLVGEAFF
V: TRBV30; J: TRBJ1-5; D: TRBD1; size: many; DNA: TGTGCCTGGAGTGCCCGGACAGGGGAACGACAGCCCCAGCATTTT; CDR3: CAWSARTGERQPQHF
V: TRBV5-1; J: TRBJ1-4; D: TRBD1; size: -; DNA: TGCGCCAGCAGCTTAACGGGACAGGGAAATGGAAAACTGTTTTTT; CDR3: CASSLTGQGNGKLFF
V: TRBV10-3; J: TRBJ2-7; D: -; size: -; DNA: TGTGCCATCAGTTCCGGGACATCCTCCTACGAGCAGTACTTC; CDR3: CAISSGTSSYEQYF
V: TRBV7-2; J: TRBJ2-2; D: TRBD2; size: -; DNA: TGTGCCAGCAGCTTAGAGGGGACTAGCGGGAGAATAGGGGAGCTGTTTTTT; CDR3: CASSLEGTSGRIGELFF
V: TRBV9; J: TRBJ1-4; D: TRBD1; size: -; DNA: TGTGCCAGCAGCGCCGGGGACAGTATTTATCCCTCAACTAATGAAAAACTGTTTTTT; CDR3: CASSAGDSIYPSTNEKLFF
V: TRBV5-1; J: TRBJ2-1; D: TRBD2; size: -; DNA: TGCGCCAGCAGTTCCAAGGCGGGGGGCTCCTACAATGAGCAGTTCTTC; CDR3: CASSSKAGGSYNEQFF
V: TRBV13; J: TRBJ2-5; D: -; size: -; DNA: TGTGCCAGCAGCTCCGACTGGCAAGAGACCCAGTACTTC; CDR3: CASSSDWQETQYF
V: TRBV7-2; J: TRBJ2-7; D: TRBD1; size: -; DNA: TGTGCCAGCAGCCTTGCGGGACAGGCTCGGGAGCAGTACTTC; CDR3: CASSLAGQAREQYF
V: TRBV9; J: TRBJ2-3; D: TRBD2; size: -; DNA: TGTGCCAGCACAGCGGGACTAGCACTCACAGATACGCAGTATTTT; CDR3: CASTAGLALTDTQYF
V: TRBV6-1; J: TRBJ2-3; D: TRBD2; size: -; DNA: TGTGCCAACTGGGGGGGGAAATCCACAGATACGCAGTATTTT; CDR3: CANWGGKSTDTQYF
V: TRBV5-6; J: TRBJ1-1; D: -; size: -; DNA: TGTGCCAGCAAGGAAAGAGGATTAGGCACTGAAGCTTTCTTT; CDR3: CASKERGLGTEAFF
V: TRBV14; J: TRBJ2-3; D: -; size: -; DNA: TGTGCCAGCAGCCCGTACCTAAGCGCAGATACGCAGTATTTT; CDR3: CASSPYLSADTQYF
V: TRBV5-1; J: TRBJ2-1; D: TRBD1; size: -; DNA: TGCGCCAGCAGCTTGGGACAGGGGCCACTAAACAATGAGCAGTTCTTC; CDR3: CASSLGQGPLNNEQFF
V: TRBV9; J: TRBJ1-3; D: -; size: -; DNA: TGTGCCAGCAGCGTAAGCACTCTCAACACCATATATTTT; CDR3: CASSVSTLNTIYF
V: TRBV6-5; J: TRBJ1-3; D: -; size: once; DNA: TGTGCCAGCAGTTACTCGGGGGGAGCTTTTGGAAACACCATATATTTT; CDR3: CASSYSGGAFGNTIYF
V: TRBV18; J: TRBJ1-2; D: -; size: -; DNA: TGTGCCAGCTCACCAGGGGCGTATGACTATGGCTACACCTTC; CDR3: CASSPGAYDYGYTF
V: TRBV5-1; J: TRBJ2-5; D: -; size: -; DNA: TGCGCCAGCAGCCCTTCCAACCAAGAGACCCAGTACTTC; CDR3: CASSPSNQETQYF
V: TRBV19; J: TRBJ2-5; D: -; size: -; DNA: TGTGCCAGTAGTATAGCCTTTGTCGGGCTTGGGGAGACCCAGTACTTC; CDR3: CASSIAFVGLGETQYF
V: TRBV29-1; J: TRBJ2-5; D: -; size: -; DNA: TGCAGCGTTGAATATCAGTACTTC; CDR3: CSVEYQYF
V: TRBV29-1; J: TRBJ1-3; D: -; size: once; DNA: TGCAGCGTTGAAGACGGGGGCCTGGGAAACACCATATATTTT; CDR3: CSVEDGGLGNTIYF
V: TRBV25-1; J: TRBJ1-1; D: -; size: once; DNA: TGTGCCAGCAGCGAGGGTCCATCATCCGAGAACACTGAAGCTTTCTTT; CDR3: CASSEGPSSENTEAFF
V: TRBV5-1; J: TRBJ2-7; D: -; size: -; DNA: TGCGCCAGCAGCTTGGATGGCAGCCCCTACGAGCAGTACTTC; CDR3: CASSLDGSPYEQYF
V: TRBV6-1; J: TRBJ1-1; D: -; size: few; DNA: TGTGCCAGCAGTGAAGTGCCCCGACAGAACACTGAAGCTTTCTTT; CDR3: CASSEVPRQNTEAFF
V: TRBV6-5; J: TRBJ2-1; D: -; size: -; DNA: TGTGCCAGCAGTTACCTGCAAAGGGGCAATGAGCAGTTCTTC; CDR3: CASSYLQRGNEQFF
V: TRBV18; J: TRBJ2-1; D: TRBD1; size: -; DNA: TGTGCCAGCTCACCACGACAGGGGGCGGGCAATGAGCAGTTCTTC; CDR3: CASSPRQGAGNEQFF
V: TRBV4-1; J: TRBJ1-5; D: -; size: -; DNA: TGCGCCAGCAGCCACGTGGGAAACTCGGAGCCCCAGCATTTT; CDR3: CASSHVGNSEPQHF
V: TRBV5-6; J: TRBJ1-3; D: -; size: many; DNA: TGTGCCAGCAGCTTGGTCAGGGAAGAGGCTGGAAACACCATATATTTT; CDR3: CASSLVREEAGNTIYF
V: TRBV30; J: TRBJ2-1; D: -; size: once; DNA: TGTGCCTGGAGTGTACGCGGGCCCGAGCAGTTCTTC; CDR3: CAWSVRGPEQFF
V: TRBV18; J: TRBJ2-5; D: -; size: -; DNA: TGTGCCAGCTCACCATCCCCCCAAGAGACCCAGTACTTC; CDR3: CASSPSPQETQYF
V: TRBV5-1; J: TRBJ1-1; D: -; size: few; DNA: TGCGCCAGCAGTCCTGGCCACGCGGTTTACACTGAAGCTTTCTTT; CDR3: CASSPGHAVYTEAFF
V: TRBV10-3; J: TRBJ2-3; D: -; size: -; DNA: TGTGCCATCAGTGAGGGGTCCGGGGTCGGCACAGATACGCAGTATTTT; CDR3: CAISEGSGVGTDTQYF
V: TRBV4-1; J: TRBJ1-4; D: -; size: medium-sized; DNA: TGCGCCAGCAGCCTCGAACGAGGCAGGCCTAATGAAAAACTGTTTTTT; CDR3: CASSLERGRPNEKLFF
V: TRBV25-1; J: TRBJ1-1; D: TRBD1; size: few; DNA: TGTGCCAGCAGTGGGACAGGATACACTGAAGCTTTCTTT; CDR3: CASSGTGYTEAFF
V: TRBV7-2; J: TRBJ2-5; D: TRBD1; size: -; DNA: TGTGCCAGCAGCTTAGGCGACAGGGATCGGGAGACCCAGTACTTC; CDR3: CASSLGDRDRETQYF
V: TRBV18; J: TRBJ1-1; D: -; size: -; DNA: TGTGCCAGCCGAGGAAGACTGTCCCCGAACACTGAAGCTTTCTTT; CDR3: CASRGRLSPNTEAFF
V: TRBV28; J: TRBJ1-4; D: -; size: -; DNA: TGTGCCAGCAGCCCCGGTGGATCAACTAATGAAAAACTGTTTTTT; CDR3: CASSPGGSTNEKLFF
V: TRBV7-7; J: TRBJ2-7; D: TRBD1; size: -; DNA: TGTGCTAGCAGCCTAACAGGGGTGGACGAGCAGTACTTC; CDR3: CASSLTGVDEQYF
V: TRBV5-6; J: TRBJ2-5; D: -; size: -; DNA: TGTGCCAGCAGCTTGGGCAGGGGAATCCAAGAGACCCAGTACTTC; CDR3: CASSLGRGIQETQYF
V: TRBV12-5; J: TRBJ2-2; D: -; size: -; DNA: TGTGCTAGTGCCCCCGACGGATACACCGGGGAGCTGTTTTTT; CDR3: CASAPDGYTGELFF
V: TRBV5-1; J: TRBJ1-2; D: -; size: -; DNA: TGCGCCAGCAGCGCGACTCAGGGGTTTAACTATGGCTACACCTTC; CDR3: CASSATQGFNYGYTF
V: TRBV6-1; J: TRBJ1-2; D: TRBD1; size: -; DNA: TGTGCCAGCGGACAGGGTTCATCCCTCTATGGCTACACCTTC; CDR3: CASGQGSSLYGYTF
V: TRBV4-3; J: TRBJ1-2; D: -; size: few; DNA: TGCGCCAGCAGCCAAGATTTGGCGGTCGGGGGTGGTGGCTACACCTTC; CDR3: CASSQDLAVGGGGYTF
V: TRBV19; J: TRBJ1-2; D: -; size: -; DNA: TGTGCCAGTAGTATAGGGGCAGGCTATGGCTACACCTTC; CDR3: CASSIGAGYGYTF
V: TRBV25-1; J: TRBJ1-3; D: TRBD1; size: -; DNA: TGTGCCAGCAGTGAACCACAGGGGCAGGGAAACACCATATATTTT; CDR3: CASSEPQGQGNTIYF
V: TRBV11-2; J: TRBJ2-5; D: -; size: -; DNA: TGTGCCAGCAGCTTAGGTCCTGGGGAGACCCAGTACTTC; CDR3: CASSLGPGETQYF
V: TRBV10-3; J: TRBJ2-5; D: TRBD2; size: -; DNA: TGTGCCATCAGGTCTAGCGGGAGAGGACAGGAGACCCAGTACTTC; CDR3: CAIRSSGRGQETQYF
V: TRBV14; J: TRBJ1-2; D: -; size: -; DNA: TGTGCCAGCAGCCAGGGAAACTATGGCTACACCTTC; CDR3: CASSQGNYGYTF